The sequence of this TCR beta chain was determined in a study of cytomegalovirus exposure and HLA in healthy donors. The study, taken as a whole, reports: In a later analysis, approximately 15,000 TCR beta sequences were associated with HLA alleles at 0.05 false discovery rate. Available immune exposure information covered CMV serostatus only. Three CMV-associated chains proved CMV antigen-specific in vitro. Researchers reported in a later analysis that a missense DCLRE1C variant was tied to TCR beta V- and J-gene trimming.

CDR1 is MNHEY, CDR2 SMNVEV, per germline (reference sequence). V lost 3 bases and J lost 3, with 12 bases in between. The CDR3 covers 15 residues. As for this clone: Antigen: not known.

In the PCR, 60 Vbeta and 13 Jbeta primers were used. Data came from immunoSEQ multiplex PCR; TCRdb stores just in-frame clones and leaves some out. The data contain about 120,000 clones, about 80% of them singletons. Material for sequencing was PBMCs. The TCR originated in a young man in good health and CMV-seropositive. V gene TRBV27 combines with J gene TRBJ2-1; tentatively, D is TRBD1 (6 bases). In DNA form, the CDR3 reads TGTGCCAGCAGTTTTGGAACAGGGAGCTACAATGAGCAGTTCTTC. It codes for CASSFGTGSYNEQFF.